The clone carrying this TCR beta chain was counted a few times. CDR1 is SNHLY and CDR2 is FYNNEI in the germline V gene. The CDR3 length is 14 residues. Trimming cost V 8 bases and J 2 bases, with 12 bases left between them. These data originate in a study of cytomegalovirus exposure and HLA in healthy donors. PCR amplification relied on 60 Vbeta primers (plus 13 Jbeta primers). Repertoires were generated with immunoSEQ multiplex PCR, while TCRdb's copy carries only in-frame clones and drops some. The sample consists of over 150,000 clones, around 72% of them appearing once. Healthy bone marrow donors made up the cohort.

V usage is TRBV2 and J usage is TRBJ2-2; tentatively, D is TRBD2 (6 bases). The sequenced sample consisted of PBMCs. This receptor was obtained from a woman aged 45-65 years in good health and CMV-seropositive. The CDR3 nucleotides read TGTGCCAGCGGGGTCGGGAGTAACACCGGGGAGCTGTTTTTT. It translates to CASGVGSNTGELFF.